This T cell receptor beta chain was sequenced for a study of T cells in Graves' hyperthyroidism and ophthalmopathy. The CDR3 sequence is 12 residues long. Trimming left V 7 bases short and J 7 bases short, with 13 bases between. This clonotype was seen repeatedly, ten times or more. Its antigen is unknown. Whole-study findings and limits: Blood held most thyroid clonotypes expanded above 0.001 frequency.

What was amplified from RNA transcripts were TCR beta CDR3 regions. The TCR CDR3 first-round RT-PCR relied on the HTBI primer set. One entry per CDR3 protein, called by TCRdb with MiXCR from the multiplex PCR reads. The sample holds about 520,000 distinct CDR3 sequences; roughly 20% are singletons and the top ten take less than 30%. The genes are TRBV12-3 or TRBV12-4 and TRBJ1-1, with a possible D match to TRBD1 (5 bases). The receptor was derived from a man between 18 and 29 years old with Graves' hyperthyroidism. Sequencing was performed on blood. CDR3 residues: CASTHRDYEAFF. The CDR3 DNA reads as TGTGCCAGCACTCACCGGGACTATGAAGCTTTCTTT.